This T cell receptor beta chain appears in the sequencing data of a study of blood T cell repertoires in COVID-19. Study background: Collection of acute and convalescent COVID-19 samples took place in the United States, Italy and Spain. PBMCs, B-cell-depleted T cells, or T cells were the source of the cDNA or gDNA that made up the material.

In the authors' workflow: Amplification of reference gene primers provided the estimated nucleated cell counts. Sequencing used immunoSEQ multiplex PCR; TCRdb keeps in-frame clones, though not all of them. V and J calls and clone size are given by that table; D and trimming were obtained from the DNA. The table has about 73,000 clones, about 91% seen once. Germline V gene data show CDR1 as KGHDR and CDR2 as SFDVKD. The CDR3 spans 17 residues. Trimming at V came to 4 bases and at J to 6 bases, leaving 12 bases not matched to a gene. The sequencing input was peripheral blood. The TCR originated in an older man with acute or convalescent COVID-19. This chain uses TRBV24-1 with TRBJ2-1, with TRBD1 matching over 9 bases. The CDR3 region has the DNA TGTGCCACCAGTGACCATCCCGGGACAGGGACCCCCAATGAGCAGTTCTTC. Its protein is CATSDHPGTGTPNEQFF.